This T cell receptor (beta chain) came from a study of early T cells in non-severe SARS-CoV-2 infection. Whole-study context: Sequencing targeted bulk RNA from unsorted whole blood, leaving chains unpaired.

Germline CDR1 reads SGHDT; CDR2 reads YYEEEE. V lost 3 bases to trimming and J lost 0 bases, with 6 bases between them. This CDR3 is built from 13 residues. Each single cDNA molecule received a unique molecular identifier. In TCRdb, the 5' RACE reads were re-called with MiXCR into one record per CDR3 protein. The sample shows under 85,000 distinct CDR3 sequences, 12% of them seen only once. The table lists this clonotype with a few counts. The V and J genes are TRBV5-6 and TRBJ1-1; D ambiguous. Sample: whole blood. The sequence was obtained from an adult who was a healthcare worker with PCR-confirmed SARS-CoV-2 infection or an uninfected control (not recorded which). The CDR3 is CASSSRVNTEAFF. The CDR3 region has the DNA TGTGCCAGCAGCTCGCGTGTGAACACTGAAGCTTTCTTT.